This is a list of T cell receptor beta chains from one sample in a study of cytomegalovirus exposure and HLA in healthy donors. The assay was immunoSEQ multiplex PCR, and TCRdb's table has in-frame clones only and misses some. Here the sample spans about 150,000 clones, less than 90% being singletons. Sequencing used PBMCs. These receptors were collected from a man between 18 and 29 years old in good health and CMV-seropositive. CDR3s leave out the opening cysteine and the closing phenylalanine or tryptophan.

j_gene,v_gene,CDR3aa
TRBJ2-2,TRBV4-2,ASRGVAGGPSGELF
TRBJ1-6,TRBV13,ASSLGPLGRVNNSPLH
TRBJ1-2,TRBV27,ASSLFDPTGGGGGYT
TRBJ1-2,TRBV7-9,ASSLGNRVIAYYGYT
TRBJ1-5,TRBV5-1,ASSSGTGDSNQPQH
TRBJ2-1,TRBV14,ASSHRDYRPLDEQF
TRBJ1-4,TRBV7-2,ASSLDRGDEKLF
TRBJ1-2,TRBV7-2,ASTRGTGNPNYGYT
TRBJ2-7,TRBV6-1,ASSEGPSGQTYEQY
TRBJ2-5,TRBV7-7,ASSLTELAGVMGTQY
TRBJ2-1,TRBV5-4,ASSTRGAGGPNEQF
TRBJ2-2,TRBV4-1,ASSQDPSVRTSNTGELF
TRBJ1-2,TRBV25-1,ASSGGYHGYT
TRBJ1-2,TRBV7-8,ASSPTGTVYGYT
TRBJ1-4,TRBV27,ASSLTGQEKLF
TRBJ1-4,TRBV15,ATGRGTNEKLF
TRBJ2-7,TRBV5-1,ASSLDTGLFYEQY
TRBJ1-1,TRBV25-1,ASSEYLAGSEAF
TRBJ2-2,TRBV9,ASSGPGTGGSYAGELF
TRBJ1-1,TRBV18,ASSTDGGFSEAF
TRBJ1-1,TRBV6-1,ASRTGRSRNTEAF
TRBJ1-5,TRBV19,ASTLGDSQPQH
TRBJ1-2,TRBV9,ASSPSVSYGYT
TRBJ2-7,TRBV5-4,ASSPGGLAGNEQY
TRBJ1-1,TRBV6-5,ASSYSRPGNTEAF
TRBJ2-7,TRBV6-5,ASSYRYEQY
TRBJ2-3,TRBV6-5,ASSWQGYTDTQY
TRBJ1-3,TRBV30,AWTQSPGNTIY
TRBJ1-3,TRBV11-2,ASSPPAGFGNTIY
TRBJ1-4,TRBV6-5,ASRGTGAEKLF